The 8 T cell receptor beta chains presented below share a single source sample, sequenced in a study of Ad26.COV2.S vaccination and SARS-CoV-2 variants. Clones were sequenced by immunoSEQ multiplex PCR, and TCRdb holds only the in-frame ones, with some missing. The sample consists of about 320,000 clones, around 81% of them appearing once. Treatment in this sample: roughly 18 received Ad26.COV2.S at low or high dose, single or two shots; several received placebo; per-sample allocation not given. Material that was analyzed had been drawn on day 63 after the first vaccine or placebo injection. The sequences come from peripheral blood, collected in a trial of Ad26.COV2.S vaccine versus placebo. The receptors here all came from a person aged 18-60 years who received the Ad26.COV2.S COVID-19 vaccine or a placebo.

V usage is TRBV19 and J usage is TRBJ1-2, with D maybe TRBD1 (6 bases). This CDR3 region has 13 residues. Per the germline V gene, CDR1 is LNHDA and CDR2 is SQIVND (reference sequence). Trimming stripped 5 bases from V and 5 bases from J, with 12 bases between. The CDR3 DNA reads TGTGCCAGTAGTGAAGGGGGTTGGTATGGCTACACCTTC. Its protein product is CASSEGGWYGYTF.

J is TRBJ2-1 and V is TRBV5-1; D not certain. The CDR3 spans 15 residues. The germline V and J ends were trimmed by 2 bases and 0 bases, with 9 bases remaining between them. Germline CDR1 reads SGHRS; CDR2 reads YFSETQ. CDR3 nucleotide sequence: TGCGCCAGCAGCTTTTCAGTAAGCTCCTACAATGAGCAGTTCTTC. Protein: CASSFSVSSYNEQFF.

The genes are TRBV7-3 and TRBJ2-1, with TRBD2 identical over 7 bases. Germline V gene data show CDR1 as SGHTA and CDR2 as FQGTGA. This CDR3 is 14 amino acids long. The trim removed 5 bases at V and 2 bases at J, leaving 3 bases unmatched. The CDR3 here is CASSPGGTYNEQFF. CDR3 DNA: TGTGCCAGCAGCCCGGGGGGTACCTACAATGAGCAGTTCTTC.

The J gene is TRBJ1-6, the V gene TRBV5-4, with D perhaps TRBD1 (5 bases). The CDR3 is 14 residues long. Trimming pared 0 bases from V and 8 bases from J, leaving 9 bases between. CDR1 is SGHNT, CDR2 YYREEE, per germline (reference sequence). The CDR3 loop reads CASSLAGGDSPLHF. The CDR3 DNA is TGTGCCAGCAGCTTGGCGGGGGGGGATTCACCCCTCCACTTT.

Only one count was recorded for this clone. The same CDR3 arises from other DNA sequences in this sample as well. This chain links TRBV12-3 or TRBV12-4 with TRBJ1-1; D is unresolved. V shed 1 base and J shed 5 bases, with 8 bases lying between them. The CDR3 sequence is 13 residues long. As DNA, the CDR3 is TGTGCCAGCAGTTTAGGGCTTGGGACTGAAGCTTTCTTT. Translated, it gives CASSLGLGTEAFF.

As regards this clone: This same CDR3 is encoded by further DNA sequences in the sample. This chain links TRBV28 with TRBJ2-7; 9 bases are shared with TRBD1. The junction had 5 bases not matched to a gene; V was cut back by 2 bases and J by 3 bases. Germline V gives CDR1 MDHEN, CDR2 SYDVKM. The CDR3 has 15 amino acids. CDR3 amino acids: CASSLPGQGYYEQYF. CDR3 nucleotides: TGTGCCAGCAGTTTACCGGGACAGGGCTACTACGAGCAGTACTTC.

The V call is TRBV5-1, the J call TRBJ2-2, with 9 bases aligning to TRBD1. CDR1 is SGHRS, CDR2 YFSETQ, per germline. After removal of 3 bases from V and 8 bases from J, the junction contained 8 bases not matched to a gene. There are 15 residues in the CDR3. CDR3 sequence (DNA): TGCGCCAGCAGCTCCCGGACAGGGGTGGCGGGGGAGCTGTTTTTT. It codes for CASSSRTGVAGELFF.

The V and J genes are TRBV5-1 and TRBJ2-1, with unresolved D. Trimming took 0 bases from V and 8 from J, leaving 12 bases between them. The CDR3 loop spans 14 amino acids. Germline CDR1 and CDR2: SGHRS and YFSETQ. The CDR3: CASSLVPSLDEQFF. The DNA for the CDR3 is TGCGCCAGCAGCTTGGTTCCTAGTCTCGATGAGCAGTTCTTC.